Presented here are 11 T cell receptor beta chains from one specimen sequenced in a study of shared clonotypes between healthy human individuals. Sequencing was performed with immunoSEQ multiplex PCR; in TCRdb, only in-frame clones are kept and a portion is missing. The table includes about 1.5 million clones, roughly 96% detected once. The sequenced sample consisted of naive CD4+ T cells sorted from blood. Subset defined: CD45RA+ positively selected. Receptors originate from a man aged 30-40 years in good health.

CDR3 loop: CASSPELGRTEAFF. The CDR3 coding sequence is TGTGCCAGCTCACCTGAGCTGGGCCGGACTGAAGCTTTCTTT. The V and J genes are TRBV18 and TRBJ1-1; D remains ambiguous. The CDR3 runs to 14 residues. The V gene lost 3 bases and the J gene lost 5 bases, with 13 bases spanning the gap. Germline CDR1 reads KGHSH; CDR2 reads LQKENI.

This clone was picked up a small number of times. The J gene is TRBJ1-2, the V gene TRBV6-5; D may be TRBD1 (6 bases). The ends were cut back, 0 bases at V and 8 bases at J, with 10 bases in the middle. The CDR3 is made up of 13 amino acids. Germline CDR1 MNHEY, CDR2 SVGAGI. DNA of the CDR3: TGTGCCAGCAGTTACTCGGGGGCTTCGGGCTACACCTTC. Protein: CASSYSGASGYTF.

V usage is TRBV7-9 and J usage is TRBJ1-2; D might be TRBD1 (5 bases). The V and J ends lost 5 bases and 7 bases respectively, with 14 bases between them. The CDR3 runs to 13 residues. Germline assignment: CDR1 SEHNR and CDR2 FQNEAQ (reference sequence). The CDR3 region is CASSIQGGVGYTF. The CDR3, as DNA: TGTGCCAGCAGCATTCAGGGAGGAGTTGGCTACACCTTC.

To note about this clone: The identical CDR3 is also encoded by other nucleotide sequences in the sample. This chain connects TRBV5-6 to TRBJ2-7, with a possible D match to TRBD2 (6 bases). Between the trimmed V and J ends, which lost 1 base and 0 bases, there was a span of 11 bases. Germline V lookup: CDR1 SGHDT, CDR2 YYEEEE. CDR3 length: 15 residues. This CDR3 reads CASSLLSGSSYEQYF. CDR3 DNA: TGTGCCAGCAGCTTGTTGTCCGGGAGCTCCTACGAGCAGTACTTC.

The chain combines TRBV19 with TRBJ2-3; 11 bases map to TRBD1. Germline CDR1 LNHDA, CDR2 SQIVND (reference sequence). The V segment lost 3 bases and the J segment 5 bases; nucleotides outside the gene matches: 4. The CDR3 runs to 15 residues. The CDR3 reads CASSMRDRGGDTQYF. The DNA of the CDR3 is TGTGCCAGTAGTATGAGGGACAGGGGGGGAGATACGCAGTATTTT.

The V and J genes are TRBV6-1 and TRBJ2-1, with D unclear. The CDR3 runs to 12 residues. Germline CDR1 is MNHNS and CDR2 is SASEGT. The V gene lost 5 bases and the J gene lost 6 bases, with 8 bases spanning the gap. CDR3 in amino acids: CASSLALNEQFF. Written as DNA, the CDR3 is TGTGCCAGCAGTTTAGCTCTCAATGAGCAGTTCTTC.

The chain recombines TRBV5-6 with TRBJ1-2; maybe TRBD1 (5 bases). The CDR3 runs 15 residues. Trimming cost V 2 bases and J 6 bases, with 17 bases left between them. Germline loops: CDR1 SGHDT, CDR2 YYEEEE. The CDR3 bases are TGTGCCAGCAGCTTCGTTTCCAGGGCTGGGGATGGCTACACCTTC. Amino acid sequence: CASSFVSRAGDGYTF.

The V gene is TRBV11-2, the J gene TRBJ2-7; the D is unclear. V was clipped by 5 bases and J by 3 bases, with 17 bases between them. CDR1 is SGHAT and CDR2 is FQNNGV in the germline V gene. The CDR3 contains 15 residues. Here the CDR3 DNA reads TGTGCCAGCAGCCGCCACCCGGGCCTAGACTACGAGCAGTACTTC. Amino acids: CASSRHPGLDYEQYF.

CDR3 loop: CASSFQGGNEQFF. In nucleotides, the CDR3 is TGTGCCAGCAGCTTCCAGGGTGGCAATGAGCAGTTCTTC. The gene calls are TRBV7-2 and TRBJ2-1; TRBD1 is a possible D gene (5 bases). The germline gives CDR1 SGHTA, CDR2 FQGNSA. The CDR3 consists of 13 residues. The germline V and J ends were trimmed by 3 bases and 6 bases, with 9 bases remaining between them.

V usage is TRBV5-1 and J usage is TRBJ2-7; 7 bases fit TRBD1. This CDR3 has 14 amino acids. After removal of 2 bases from V and 1 base from J, the junction contained 3 bases not matched to a gene. Germline lookup yields CDR1 SGHRS and CDR2 YFSETQ. The CDR3 DNA sequence: TGCGCCAGCAGCTTAACGACAGGGTCCTACGAGCAGTACTTC. Its translation is CASSLTTGSYEQYF.

This chain links TRBV28 with TRBJ2-7, with D uncertain. Germline V gives CDR1 MDHEN, CDR2 SYDVKM. CDR3 size: 16 residues. V dropped 3 bases and J dropped 4 bases, with 19 bases sitting between them. As DNA, the CDR3 is TGTGCCAGCAGTTTCCATCCCGGGCCAACGTCTTACGAGCAGTACTTC. It specifies CASSFHPGPTSYEQYF.